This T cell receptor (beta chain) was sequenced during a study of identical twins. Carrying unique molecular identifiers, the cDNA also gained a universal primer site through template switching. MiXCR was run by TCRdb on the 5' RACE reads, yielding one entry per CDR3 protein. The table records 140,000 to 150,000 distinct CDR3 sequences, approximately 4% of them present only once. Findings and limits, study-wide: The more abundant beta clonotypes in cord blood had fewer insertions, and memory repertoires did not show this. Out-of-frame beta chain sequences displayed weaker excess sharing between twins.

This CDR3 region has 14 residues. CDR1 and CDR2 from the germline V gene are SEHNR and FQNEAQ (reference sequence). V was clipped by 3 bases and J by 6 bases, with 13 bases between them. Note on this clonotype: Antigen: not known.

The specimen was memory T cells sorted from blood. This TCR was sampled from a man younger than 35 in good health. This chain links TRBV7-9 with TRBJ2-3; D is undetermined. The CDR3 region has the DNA TGTGCCAGCAGCTTTGAAAAAAGGGTGGATACGCAGTATTTT. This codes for CASSFEKRVDTQYF. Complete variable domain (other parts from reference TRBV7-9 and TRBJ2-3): DTGVSQNPRHKITKRGQNVTFRCDPISEHNRLYWYRQTLGQGPEFLTYFQNEAQLEKSRLLSDRFSAERPKGSFSTLEIQRTEQGDSAMYLCASSFEKRVDTQYFGPGTRLTVL.